The 17 T cell receptor beta chains below all came from one sample that was sequenced in a study of blood T cells in healthy people across ages. Combining a sample-barcoded 5' primer with a J-beta primer mix, a second PCR ran for about 6 to 11 cycles. TCRdb ran MiXCR on the 5' RACE reads and lists one entry per CDR3 protein. The repertoire includes about 1,400,000 distinct CDR3 sequences, 40% to 50% of them detected once, and roughly 7.9% sits in the top ten. Sequencing was performed on blood. The receptors originated from a young woman in good health.

The chain recombines TRBV28 with TRBJ1-2; D is possibly TRBD1 (6 bases). V lost 3 bases and J 7 bases, leaving 15 bases between the germline ends. Germline loops: CDR1 MDHEN, CDR2 SYDVKM. This CDR3 is built from 14 residues. The CDR3 nucleotides read TGTGCCAGCAGTTTGAGGCAGGGGTTCATTGGCTACACCTTC. Protein: CASSLRQGFIGYTF.

This sequence joins TRBV6-6 and TRBJ2-1; D call uncertain. Germline-derived CDR1 and CDR2 are MNHNY and SVGAGI (reference sequence). The CDR3 has 12 residues. V was pared by 8 bases and J by 10 bases, with 15 bases between. The CDR3 DNA reads as TGTGCCAGCCTCCGTAATATGGGAGAGCAGTTCTTC. Its protein is CASLRNMGEQFF.

The chain combines TRBV7-2 with TRBJ1-3; D uncertain. The CDR3 is 16 residues long. CDR1 and CDR2 (germline): SGHTA, FQGNSA. Trimming took 4 bases from V and 0 from J, leaving 13 bases between them. CDR3 bases: TGTGCCAGCAGCTCCGGTGGAAGGAGCTCTGGAAACACCATATATTTT. Translating it yields CASSSGGRSSGNTIYF. The variable domain in full, with the rest retrieved from reference TRBV7-2 and TRBJ1-3, is GAGVSQSPSNKVTEKGKDVELRCDPISGHTALYWYRQSLGQGLEFLIYFQGNSAPDKSGLPSDRFSAERTGGSVSTLTIQRTQQEDSAVYLCASSSGGRSSGNTIYFGEGSWLTVV.

The sample holds a few counts of this clonotype. The chain couples TRBV20-1 to TRBJ2-7; 16 bases align to TRBD2. CDR3 length equals 19 residues. With V trimmed by 0 bases and J by 3 bases, 11 bases remained unmatched. In germline, CDR1 is DFQATT, CDR2 SNEGSKA (reference sequence). As DNA, the CDR3 is TGCAGTGCTAGAGATGTTAACGGGACTAGCGGGAGGGCCCTCTACGAGCAGTACTTC. As protein: CSARDVNGTSGRALYEQYF.

This clonotype has a handful of counts. The chain employs TRBV12-3 or TRBV12-4 and TRBJ1-2; TRBD1 agrees at 7 bases. The CDR3 runs to 12 residues. V was clipped by 6 bases and J by 8 bases; unmatched bases: 6. In DNA, the CDR3 is TGTGCCAGCAGGGGACAGTCAAGAGGCTACACCTTC. Translating it yields CASRGQSRGYTF.

The gene calls are TRBV27 and TRBJ2-1, with D perhaps given as TRBD1 or TRBD2 (5 bases each). The CDR3 runs 18 residues. V lost 2 bases, J lost 2 bases, and 19 bases lay in between. The germline gives CDR1 MNHEY, CDR2 SMNVEV (reference sequence). CDR3 amino acids: CASSLEGPRYGPYNEQFF. CDR3 bases: TGTGCCAGCAGTTTAGAGGGACCCCGTTACGGGCCCTACAATGAGCAGTTCTTC.

There are many counts of this clonotype. This rearrangement joins TRBV6-5 to TRBJ1-2, with 8 bases identical to TRBD1. Germline V gene sequence: CDR1 MNHEY, CDR2 SVGAGI. V trimming: 4 bases; J trimming: 5 bases; junction bases outside the gene matches: 3. This CDR3 has 13 amino acids. The CDR3: CASSFRTGYGYTF. The CDR3 DNA follows: TGTGCCAGCAGTTTCCGGACAGGGTATGGCTACACCTTC.

The chain recombines TRBV13 with TRBJ2-3, with D maybe TRBD1 (5 bases). Germline values: CDR1 PRHDT, CDR2 FYEKMQ (reference sequence). V was clipped by 0 bases and J by 6 bases, with 10 bases between them. The CDR3 spans 14 residues. In nucleotides, the CDR3 is TGTGCCAGCAGCTTAGGAGGGGCCGAGGATACGCAGTATTTT. Its translation: CASSLGGAEDTQYF.

V gene TRBV11-2 combines with J gene TRBJ2-3; no clear D gene. V lost 5 bases, J lost 2 bases, and 17 bases lay in between. The CDR3 contains 16 residues. Germline loops: CDR1 SGHAT, CDR2 FQNNGV. The CDR3 nucleotides are TGTGCCAGCAGCCGTTGGTCCAGCCCCATCACAGATACGCAGTATTTT. It yields the protein CASSRWSSPITDTQYF.

The chain links TRBV4-2 to TRBJ1-2; 8 bases agree with TRBD1. The V and J ends lost 0 bases and 8 bases, in that order; junction bases with no gene match: 8. The CDR3 has 15 residues. Germline values: CDR1 LGHNA, CDR2 YNFKEQ. This chain's CDR3 is CASSQDRTGRDGYTF. CDR3 coding DNA: TGTGCCAGCAGCCAAGATAGGACAGGGAGAGACGGCTACACCTTC.

The genes are TRBV3-1 and TRBJ2-7, with no clear D. TRBJ2-5 explains the end of the DNA better; the J call may be wrong. The CDR3 consists of 16 residues. Germline V gives CDR1 LGHDT, CDR2 YNNKEL (reference sequence). The CDR3 coding sequence is TGTGCCAGCAGCCAAGAAAGGAGTGAAGGGCAGGAGACCCAGTACTTC. This encodes CASSQERSEGQETQYF.

This clonotype was counted a few times. The chain has TRBV3-1 and TRBJ1-2; no clear D. In germline, CDR1 is LGHDT, CDR2 YNNKEL (reference sequence). The CDR3 is 13 residues long. V lost 0 bases, J lost 2 bases, and 4 bases lay in between. CDR3 DNA: TGTGCCAGCAGCCAAGACTGGAACTATGGCTACACCTTC. Protein product: CASSQDWNYGYTF.

The rearrangement uses TRBV20-1 and TRBJ2-7, with 14 bases fitting TRBD2. The CDR3 is 16 amino acids. The germline V gene has CDR1 DFQATT and CDR2 SNEGSKA (reference sequence). Trimming cost V 0 bases and J 2 bases; bases outside gene matches: 3. The CDR3 DNA reads TGCAGTGCTAGAGATCGACTAGCGGGGGGGGCCTACGAGCAGTACTTC. Its protein product is CSARDRLAGGAYEQYF.

This clonotype was recorded a few times. V gene TRBV27 combines with J gene TRBJ2-7; TRBD2 is a possible D gene (6 bases). V lost 5 bases and J lost 2, with 16 bases in between. The CDR3 is 15 amino acids. Germline V gene sequence: CDR1 MNHEY, CDR2 SMNVEV (reference sequence). The CDR3 coding sequence is TGTGCCAGCAGTGTCGCAGGCGGGGATGCCTACGAGCAGTACTTC. It specifies CASSVAGGDAYEQYF.

The chain joins TRBV20-1 to TRBJ2-3; TRBD2 is a possible D gene (5 bases). Germline-derived CDR1 and CDR2 are DFQATT and SNEGSKA (reference sequence). The germline V and J ends were trimmed by 5 bases and 4 bases, with 13 bases remaining between them. CDR3 length equals 13 residues. CDR3 amino acids: CSAGVAAADTQYF. The CDR3 nucleotides read TGCAGTGCTGGTGTAGCAGCGGCAGATACGCAGTATTTT.

The chain recombines TRBV10-3 with TRBJ2-3, with D perhaps given as TRBD1 or TRBD2 (6 bases each). The CDR3 is 15 residues long. Germline-derived CDR1 and CDR2 are ENHRY and SYGVKD. V was shortened by 4 bases and J by 1 base, with 12 bases between the two germline ends. Here the CDR3 DNA reads TGTGCCATCAGTGCCGGGGGCGTTGGCACAGATACGCAGTATTTT. Protein product: CAISAGGVGTDTQYF.

The chain carries TRBV24-1 and TRBJ2-1, with 9 bases that match TRBD1. This CDR3 spans 11 amino acids. Germline loops: CDR1 KGHDR, CDR2 SFDVKD. The ends lost 9 bases at V and 10 bases at J; junction bases unmatched: 3. CDR3 in amino acids: CATGTGREQFF. In DNA form, the CDR3 reads TGTGCCACCGGGACAGGGCGCGAGCAGTTCTTC.